This T cell receptor beta chain is from a study of lymphopenia after photon versus proton radiotherapy. The method was immunoSEQ multiplex PCR; TCRdb's version includes in-frame clones alone and lacks a portion of them. This sample yields 89,000 or so clones, of which over 70% are seen a single time; roughly 1.4% belongs to the top ten. V lost 5 bases, J lost 2 bases, and 7 bases lay in between. Germline CDR1 is ENHRY and CDR2 is SYGVKD. CDR3 length: 12 amino acids. Points from the study as a whole: Oligoclonal CD8+ Temra expansion after nadir drove photon patients' diversity drop. In patients who died, overall survival fell as post-nadir TCR diversity dropped more. Relative stability marked proton patients; photon patients lost diversity and naive cells.

Regarding this clone: Its target is unknown.

The genes are TRBV10-3 and TRBJ2-7; unclear D gene. Sequencing was performed on peripheral blood, taken from a patient treated with proton-based radiotherapy. The clonotype was recovered from a man in his fifties or sixties with pancreatic cancer. The CDR3 loop reads CAISSSTYEQYF. CDR3 DNA: TGTGCCATCAGTTCGAGCACCTACGAGCAGTACTTC.